This T cell receptor beta chain was sequenced in a study of CD8 T cells in Susac syndrome (dated by TCRdb to about 2019). Regarding the complete study: Repertoire sequencing was used to test whether CD8+ T cell activation and differentiation in Susac syndrome was antigen driven. The clonality of the CD8+ T cell repertoire was compared across 12 healthy donors, roughly 14 Susac syndrome patients and under 17 multiple sclerosis patients.

Overall study outcomes, separate from this receptor: The number of individuals in the TCR sequencing and HLA analysis was recognized as being relatively small.

RNA was extracted using the RNeasy kit, and roughly 0.45 to 1 microgram was reverse transcribed with random hexamers. The immunoSEQ multiplex PCR assay, covering 54 Vbeta and 13 Jbeta segments, was used to amplify TCR beta CDR3 regions. Bias from PCR amplification was corrected by using a synthetic template baseline for primer optimization and for computational correction. Regarding the original processing steps: Only productive sequences were kept, with reads annotated to V, D and J genes according to IMGT and analyzed in immunoSEQ Analyzer. Clonality was calculated as one minus the Shannon entropy normalized by log2 of the number of productive unique sequences. For each patient and control, public and private clones were evaluated among the 100 most prevalent clones. Clones were defined as Susac-specific if absent from the healthy and MS cohorts, from more than 900 published viral clones and from other ImmuneACCESS disease sequences. TCRdb's own reprocessing of the public reads used fastp at Q25 and MiXCR and kept productive beta chains. Rows with a matching CDR3 protein are joined into one entry that keeps the most common DNA and genes. These V and J calls rely on TCRdb rather than the paper's analysis. A total of 400,000 or so distinct CDR3 sequences appear in this sample, more than 80% of them only once. About 0.12% of the sample rests with the top ten.

CDR1 and CDR2, looked up from the germline V gene (reference sequence), are GTSNPN and SVGIG. From the cysteine up to the phenylalanine, the CDR3 has a length of 15 residues. Just CDR3 DNA is preserved here, 45 bases in frame from base 1. Between the V and J ends, shortened by 3 bases and 7 bases respectively, the junction contains 16 bases. Points on this clonotype: What antigen it recognizes has not been identified. No base-level quality is on record; no much larger clone is a single base apart.

Peripheral blood CD8+ and CD4+ T cells from healthy donors, Susac syndrome patients and multiple sclerosis patients were profiled by high-throughput TCR beta sequencing. The multiple sclerosis controls were treatment-naive patients whose relapsing-remitting disease, either stable or active, fulfilled the revised McDonald criteria. CD8+ TEMRA cells were enriched by FACS, while bulk CD8+ and CD4+ T cells were purified by magnetic negative isolation. Blood was collected in EDTA tubes and processed within 24 hours, with PBMCs isolated through density gradient centrifugation. PBMCs intended for TCR sequencing were cryopreserved in liquid nitrogen and thawed later in a water bath at 37 degrees C. Purity of sorted or isolated CD4+, CD8+ and CD8+ TEMRA cells was at least 90%.

The sequence came from a human donor with multiple sclerosis. The sequenced sample was CD8+ T cells from PBMCs. This chain is built from TRBV30 and TRBJ1-6; no D gene can be assigned with confidence. The DNA sequence reads TGTGCCTGGAGGGAAAACCGGGCCCTAAATTCACCCCTCCACTTT. Translated, it gives CAWRENRALNSPLHF.